This TCR beta chain comes out of a study of TIL therapy for anti-PD-1-resistant metastatic lung cancer. Study at large: Tumors had a median PD-L1 proportion score of roughly 5.7%.

The libraries were made with immunoSEQ v3. The table came from immunoSEQ multiplex PCR; TCRdb's copy has only in-frame clones and leaves some out. The repertoire holds 7,000 or so clones, with 50% to 70% as singletons. Looked up from germline, CDR1 is MNHNS and CDR2 is SASEGT. Trimming stripped 0 bases from V and 0 bases from J, with 14 bases between. This CDR3 is built from 17 residues. This sample's time point: pre-treatment sample, taken before nivolumab and TIL therapy. The tumor samples were excised metastases, mostly pleural nodules or supraclavicular lymph nodes. Sample: tumor tissue, taken at baseline. The TCR originated in a person between 25 and 79 years old with non-small cell lung cancer. The chain is built from TRBV6-1 and TRBJ1-2; D unclear. This chain's CDR3 is CASSEAVLEGPNYGYTF. Here the CDR3 DNA reads TGTGCCAGCAGTGAAGCAGTTCTAGAGGGTCCTAACTATGGCTACACCTTC.